The clone carrying this TCR beta chain was seen ten or more times. No antigen is known for it. The data are from a study of metastatic and nonmetastatic thyroid tumors. Overall study findings and caveats: It was reportedly found that TCR beta diversity was significantly higher in malignant thyroid tumors than in benign nodules, a difference seen in both blood and tumor samples.

TCRdb re-called the PCR reads with MiXCR. Among 89,000 or so clones listed, roughly 8.6% were seen once. Every patient underwent thyroid surgery untreated. The sequencing input was blood. This sequence originates from a female donor with papillary thyroid cancer or a benign thyroid nodule (not recorded which). Some clones in this sample may be carry-over from other donors' samples.

CDR3 sequence reads: CASSTRYRAFVIGELFF. CDR3 bases: TGTGCCAGCAGTACCCGGTACAGGGCGTTTGTGATCGGGGAGCTGTTTTTT. The chain couples TRBV6-6 to TRBJ2-2, with D possibly being TRBD1 (6 bases). Germline V gene data show CDR1 as MNHNY and CDR2 as SVGAGI (reference sequence). This CDR3 has 17 amino acids. Trimming took off 5 bases at V and 7 bases at J, with 23 bases between the two ends.